This T cell receptor (beta chain) came from a study of shared clonotypes between healthy human individuals. Study information: With ages of 18 to 49, the donors were two women and three men. Donors had three CD4 naive, three CD4 memory, two CD8 naive and one CD8 memory plate apiece.

The protocol was immunoSEQ multiplex PCR, while the TCRdb copy is restricted to in-frame clones and leaves out a portion. The table shows about 1 million clones, with about 75% occurring only once. This CDR3 spans 18 amino acids. Sequencing was done on a sample of memory CD4+ T cells sorted from blood. Subset noted: CD45RA-negative fraction. The gene calls are TRBV21-1 and TRBJ2-7; TRBD1 reflects the table's D call only, with no check against the DNA. TRBV21-1 constitutes a pseudogene. The sequence was obtained from a man between 18 and 35 years old in good health. The CDR3 DNA reads as TGTGCCAGCAGCAAATCGACGATGGGACAGGGGGCGCAGAACGAGCAGTACTTC. Translated, it gives CASSKSTMGQGAQNEQYF.